This T cell receptor (beta chain) came from a study of T cell repertoires in cytomegalovirus infection. V was cut by 5 bases and J by 4 bases, with 14 bases left in between. CDR3 size: 15 residues. The germline V gene encodes CDR1 MNHEY and CDR2 SVGEGT. Via MiXCR, TCRdb re-called the reads, giving one row per CDR3 protein. Altogether approximately 280,000 distinct CDR3 sequences are present, roughly a fifth being singletons, with the ten largest covering roughly a fifth. On this clonotype itself: The antigen remains undetermined.

This chain joins TRBV6-2 or TRBV6-3 and TRBJ2-2; tentative D call: TRBD2 (6 bases). The origin of this receptor is a human donor in good health (CMV status not recorded). Some clones in this sample may be carry-over from other donors' samples. The sample was cultured PBMCs, taken from culture after CMV antigen stimulation. As DNA, the CDR3 is TGTGCCAGCAGTGACGCCCCCGGGAGCACCGGGGAGCTGTTTTTT. The encoded protein is CASSDAPGSTGELFF.